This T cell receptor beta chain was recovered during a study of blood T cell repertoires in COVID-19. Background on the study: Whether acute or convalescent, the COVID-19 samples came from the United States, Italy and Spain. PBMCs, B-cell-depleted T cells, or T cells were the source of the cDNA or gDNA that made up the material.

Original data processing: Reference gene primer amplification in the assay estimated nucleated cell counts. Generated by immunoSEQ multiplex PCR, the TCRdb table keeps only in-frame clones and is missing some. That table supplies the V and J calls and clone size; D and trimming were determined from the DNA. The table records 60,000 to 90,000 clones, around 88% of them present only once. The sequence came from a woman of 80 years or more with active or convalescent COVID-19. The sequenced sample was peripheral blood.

This CDR3 is CASSPGTGDLSYGYTF. The DNA for the CDR3 is TGTGCCAGCAGTCCCGGGACAGGGGACTTGAGCTATGGCTACACCTTC. The chain has TRBV6-2 or TRBV6-3 and TRBJ1-2, with 10 bases fitting TRBD1. CDR3 length: 16 residues. Looked up from germline, CDR1 is MNHEY and CDR2 is SVGEGT. With 5 bases clipped from V and 4 bases from J, the junction kept 10 bases outside the gene matches.